The TCR beta chain under discussion was sequenced for a study of beta chain features in type 1 diabetes. Overall study findings and caveats: For cells with high TCR expression, cDNA sequencing could yield over-representation. Across all four CD4+ subsets, people with type 1 diabetes showed modestly shorter TCRB CDR3s. Within the patient group, naive, central memory and Treg TCRB repertoires appeared more similar to each other than within healthy donors.

A remark on this clone: Its antigen remains unidentified.

Germline CDR1 reads SGHTA; CDR2 reads FQGNSA. Losses at the gene ends were 1 base for V and 6 bases for J; bases not matched to a gene: 8. The CDR3 is 16 amino acids. Every bit of the isolated RNA underwent reverse transcription, so sequencing read expressed TCRB transcripts. The repertoire was sequenced with immunoSEQ multiplex PCR; TCRdb's copy has only in-frame clones and lacks some. In the table there are approximately 400,000 clones, over 13% of which are singletons. Sequencing used naive CD4+ T cells from blood. The TCR originated in a young woman in good health. The gene calls are TRBV7-2 and TRBJ2-5; TRBD2 matches 10 bases. CDR3 sequence (DNA): TGTGCCAGCAGCTTAGAAGCGTCTAGCGGGAGTCAGACCCAGTACTTC. Residues: CASSLEASSGSQTQYF. Variable domain in full (rest from reference TRBV7-2 and TRBJ2-5): GAGVSQSPSNKVTEKGKDVELRCDPISGHTALYWYRQSLGQGLEFLIYFQGNSAPDKSGLPSDRFSAERTGGSVSTLTIQRTQQEDSAVYLCASSLEASSGSQTQYFGPGTRLLVL.